Shown below are 22 T cell receptor beta chains from a single sample sequenced in a study of blood T cell repertoires in COVID-19. Assay used: immunoSEQ multiplex PCR; TCRdb lists only in-frame clones, some missing. The table shows approximately 290,000 clones, with approximately 86% occurring only once. The sequencing input was peripheral blood. The receptors were sampled from a human donor with COVID-19, enrolled during active disease. The donor label of this sample is uncertain.

This clone was detected only once. Other nucleotide sequences from this sample produce the same CDR3. This rearrangement joins TRBV7-2 to TRBJ1-5, with a weak D call TRBD1 (6 bases). Germline V gene lookup returns CDR1 SGHTA and CDR2 FQGNSA. The CDR3 length is 15 residues. V was shortened by 1 base and J by 2 bases, with 9 bases between the two germline ends. CDR3 protein: CASSLVQGGNQPQHF. The CDR3 coding sequence is TGTGCCAGCAGCTTAGTACAGGGAGGCAATCAGCCCCAGCATTTT.

The chain has TRBV7-2 and TRBJ2-1; 7 nucleotides line up with TRBD2. The V segment lost 4 bases and the J segment 4 bases; nucleotides outside the gene matches: 7. The CDR3 totals 15 residues. Germline V gene lookup returns CDR1 SGHTA and CDR2 FQGNSA. In DNA, the CDR3 is TGTGCCAGCAGCTCGAGCGGGGACCTATACAATGAGCAGTTCTTC. As protein: CASSSSGDLYNEQFF.

The chain uses TRBV18 and TRBJ1-5; TRBD1 agrees at 7 bases. Germline trimming cut 5 bases from V and 4 bases from J; bases unmatched to any gene: 8. The CDR3 runs 15 residues. The germline CDR1 and CDR2 sequences are KGHSH and LQKENI. This CDR3 reads CASSAAGTANQPQHF. CDR3 in DNA: TGTGCCAGCTCAGCCGCCGGGACAGCAAATCAGCCCCAGCATTTT.

The genes are TRBV7-8 and TRBJ1-2; D may be TRBD1 (6 bases). Trimming took off 3 bases at V and 4 bases at J, with 18 bases between the two ends. Germline V gene sequence: CDR1 SGHVS, CDR2 FQNEAQ. The CDR3 loop spans 16 amino acids. The DNA of the CDR3 is TGTGCCAGCAGCTTGGCCGCTGGGGGGGCGCCCTATGGCTACACCTTC. It translates to CASSLAAGGAPYGYTF.

This clone occurred a few times. The chain joins TRBV3-1 (or the pseudogene TRBV3-2) to TRBJ1-4, with no clear D. CDR1 and CDR2 from the germline V gene are LGHDT and YNNKEL (reference sequence). The V gene lost 5 bases and the J gene lost 0 bases, with 7 bases spanning the gap. The CDR3 runs 14 residues. The CDR3 sequence is CASSARATNEKLFF. DNA for the CDR3: TGTGCCAGCAGCGCGCGGGCAACTAATGAAAAACTGTTTTTT.

The CDR3 bases are TGTGCCACCAGTGATGGGGAGGTTCGCCGAGATTATGGCTACACCTTC. Amino acid sequence: CATSDGEVRRDYGYTF. The chain uses TRBV24-1 and TRBJ1-2; D is unresolved. CDR1 and CDR2 from the germline V gene are KGHDR and SFDVKD. Trimming left V 3 bases short and J 5 bases short, with 18 bases between. The CDR3 has 16 residues.

The chain links TRBV29-1 to TRBJ1-6; 10 bases agree with TRBD1. CDR3 length: 13 amino acids. Germline V gives CDR1 SQVTM, CDR2 ANQGSEA. J gave up 6 bases and V 7 bases, and 3 bases lay outside the gene matches. The CDR3 coding sequence is TGCAGCGGGGGACAGGGGTCTAATTCACCCCTCCACTTT. Its protein is CSGGQGSNSPLHF.

The chain links TRBV3-1 (or the pseudogene TRBV3-2) to TRBJ2-1; TRBD2 matches at 8 bases. This CDR3 is 17 amino acids long. In germline, CDR1 is LGHDT, CDR2 YNNKEL (reference sequence). V lost 1 base and J lost 2; bases outside the gene matches: 7. CDR3 sequence: CASSQVVGGRTYNEQFF. The CDR3 nucleotides are TGTGCCAGCAGCCAAGTCGTCGGCGGGAGGACCTACAATGAGCAGTTCTTC.

The gene calls are TRBV6-5 and TRBJ2-1, with TRBD2 as a possible D gene (6 bases). CDR3 length: 14 residues. Germline V gene data show CDR1 as MNHEY and CDR2 as SVGAGI. The V gene lost 4 bases and the J gene lost 6 bases, with 13 bases spanning the gap. The CDR3 DNA sequence: TGTGCCAGCAGTTCCCCGGCTAGCGCCAATGAGCAGTTCTTC. Encoded protein: CASSSPASANEQFF.

The V and J genes are TRBV28 and TRBJ1-2, with 8 bases matching TRBD1. The CDR3 has 15 residues. Germline CDR1 and CDR2: MDHEN and SYDVKM. J was trimmed by 2 bases and V by 4 bases; bases with no gene match: 6. CDR3 in DNA: TGTGCCAGCAGTTGGCCAGACAGGGGAAACTATGGCTACACCTTC. Translating it yields CASSWPDRGNYGYTF.

V is TRBV6-5 and J is TRBJ2-2; 7 bases are shared with TRBD2. The CDR3 consists of 15 residues. Per the germline V gene, CDR1 is MNHEY and CDR2 is SVGAGI. Trimming at V came to 6 bases and at J to 5 bases, leaving 9 bases not matched to a gene. CDR3 bases: TGTGCCAGCAGCCCCTCTAGCGGCCAGACCGGGGAGCTGTTTTTT. Translated: CASSPSSGQTGELFF.

The J gene is TRBJ2-7, the V gene TRBV10-3; TRBD2 matches at 9 bases. Germline V gives CDR1 ENHRY, CDR2 SYGVKD. Germline trimming cut 3 bases from V and 2 bases from J; bases unmatched to any gene: 17. The CDR3 is made up of 19 amino acids. The CDR3 sequence: CAISDLRGVAGELAYEQYF. The CDR3 region has the DNA TGTGCCATCAGTGACCTCCGAGGGGTAGCGGGAGAATTGGCCTACGAGCAGTACTTC.

The chain couples TRBV19 to TRBJ1-2; unclear D gene. The CDR3 has 12 amino acids. CDR1 and CDR2 from the germline V gene are LNHDA and SQIVND (reference sequence). V gave up 3 bases and J gave up 8 bases, with 10 bases separating them. Here the CDR3 reads CASSILGYGYTF. DNA of the CDR3: TGTGCCAGTAGTATCCTCGGTTACGGCTACACCTTC.

This clone was recorded once. The chain carries TRBV5-1 and TRBJ1-2; 8 positions match TRBD1. Germline trimming cut 3 bases from V and 4 bases from J; bases unmatched to any gene: 8. CDR3 length: 15 amino acids. Germline-derived CDR1 and CDR2 are SGHRS and YFSETQ. The CDR3 loop is CASSSGQGSSYGYTF. DNA of the CDR3: TGCGCCAGCAGCTCCGGACAGGGAAGTAGCTATGGCTACACCTTC.

The V gene is TRBV7-2, the J gene TRBJ2-1, with TRBD2 matching over 11 bases. The ends lost 3 bases at V and 4 bases at J; junction bases unmatched: 2. Per germline, CDR1 SGHTA and CDR2 FQGNSA. CDR3 size: 15 residues. The CDR3 here is CASSLTSGIYNEQFF. The CDR3 DNA reads as TGTGCCAGCAGCTTGACTAGCGGGATTTACAATGAGCAGTTCTTC.

The V call is TRBV19, the J call TRBJ2-6, with TRBD2 identical over 13 bases. The junction had 10 bases not matched to a gene; V was cut back by 7 bases and J by 4 bases. The CDR3 covers 18 residues. The germline V gene has CDR1 LNHDA and CDR2 SQIVND (reference sequence). The CDR3 sequence: CASTPGLAGPGGANVLTF. As DNA, the CDR3 is TGTGCCAGTACCCCGGGACTAGCGGGACCGGGAGGGGCCAACGTCCTGACTTTC.

V is TRBV19 and J is TRBJ1-5, with D perhaps TRBD1 (5 bases). CDR1 LNHDA and CDR2 SQIVND come from the germline V gene (reference sequence). The V end lost 8 bases, the J end lost 5 bases, and 16 bases lay between the germline ends. The length of the CDR3 is 14 residues. CDR3: CASRWRDPDQPQHF. For the CDR3, the DNA is TGTGCCAGTCGATGGAGGGACCCCGATCAGCCCCAGCATTTT.

The V call is TRBV9, the J call TRBJ1-4; unclear D gene. There are 16 residues in the CDR3. The V end was cut by 3 bases, the J end by 0 bases, with 12 bases between. In germline, CDR1 is SGDLS, CDR2 YYNGEE. The CDR3 nucleotides are TGTGCCAGCAGCGGTAACCATCAGGCAACTAATGAAAAACTGTTTTTT. Its protein is CASSGNHQATNEKLFF.

CDR3 sequence: CASSEQGAQAIKNTEAFF. In nucleotides, the CDR3 is TGTGCCAGCAGTGAACAGGGCGCCCAAGCCATAAAGAACACTGAAGCTTTCTTT. The chain combines TRBV2 with TRBJ1-1; D may be TRBD1 (5 bases). Germline V gene sequence: CDR1 SNHLY, CDR2 FYNNEI. The CDR3 has 18 amino acids. Trimming removed 2 bases at V and 1 base at J, with 20 bases between.

Written as DNA, the CDR3 is TGTGCCAGCAGTATGGGACTAGCGGGAGGGAGGGAGCAGTTCTTC. This gives the protein CASSMGLAGGREQFF. The chain employs TRBV6-5 and TRBJ2-1; 16 bases fit TRBD2. The V gene's germline CDR1 is MNHEY and CDR2 SVGAGI. CDR3 length equals 15 residues. V shed 5 bases, J shed 10 bases, and the junction held 5 bases outside the gene matches.

This clone was detected a few times. The chain recombines TRBV7-2 with TRBJ1-5, with D possibly TRBD1 on 6 matching bases. CDR1 is SGHTA and CDR2 is FQGNSA in the germline V gene. This CDR3 has 17 amino acids. V dropped 0 bases and J dropped 2 bases, with 14 bases sitting between them. CDR3 DNA: TGTGCCAGCAGCTTAGCGCTAGGGGGGGCCGGCAATCAGCCCCAGCATTTT. Translated: CASSLALGGAGNQPQHF.

The chain combines TRBV27 with TRBJ1-4, with D tentatively TRBD1 (6 bases). CDR3 size: 18 residues. Germline-derived CDR1 and CDR2 are MNHEY and SMNVEV (reference sequence). Trimming took off 5 bases at V and 4 bases at J, with 23 bases between the two ends. CDR3: CASSATHLPGTSNEKLFF. For the CDR3, the DNA is TGTGCCAGCAGTGCCACACACCTCCCAGGGACAAGTAATGAAAAACTGTTTTTT.